These 26 T cell receptor beta chains share one sample of origin, sequenced in a study of radiotherapy plus CTLA-4 blockade in lung cancer. TCRdb's copy holds only in-frame clones and misses some; the assay was immunoSEQ multiplex PCR. The sample lists about 26,000 clones; roughly three quarters were seen once. This sample comprised peripheral blood, obtained from a patient treated with radiotherapy plus ipilimumab. The receptor set was obtained from a human donor with non-small cell lung cancer that progressed on radiotherapy plus ipilimumab.

The chain combines TRBV19 with TRBJ2-7, with 7 bases identical to TRBD1. Germline lookup yields CDR1 LNHDA and CDR2 SQIVND (reference sequence). The junction had 10 bases not matched to a gene; V was cut back by 5 bases and J by 6 bases. CDR3 length: 14 amino acids. The CDR3 spells CASSFRQGSGEQYF. CDR3 bases: TGTGCCAGTAGTTTTAGACAGGGTTCGGGCGAGCAGTACTTC.

The J gene is TRBJ2-7, the V gene TRBV5-4, with D uncertain. V lost 2 bases and J lost 6, with 9 bases in between. This CDR3 contains 12 residues. Germline V gives CDR1 SGHNT, CDR2 YYREEE (reference sequence). The CDR3 nucleotides read TGTGCCAGCAGCTTCGGCGGCTCCGAGCAGTACTTC. Translation gives CASSFGGSEQYF.

In this sample, this clone turned up once. The chain employs TRBV5-4 and TRBJ2-7; the D is unclear. CDR1 and CDR2 from the germline V gene are SGHNT and YYREEE (reference sequence). This CDR3 contains 12 residues. The V gene lost 0 bases and the J gene lost 6 bases, with 7 bases spanning the gap. The CDR3 bases are TGTGCCAGCAGCTTGGCCGTAGGCGAGCAGTACTTC. It encodes CASSLAVGEQYF. The whole variable domain, remainder taken from reference TRBV5-4 and TRBJ2-7, is ETGVTQSPTHLIKTRGQQVTLRCSSQSGHNTVSWYQQALGQGPQFIFQYYREEENGRGNFPPRFSGLQFPNYSSELNVNALELDDSALYLCASSLAVGEQYFGPGTRLTVT.

This clone was observed a few times. The V and J genes are TRBV4-1 and TRBJ1-2, with 11 bases aligning to TRBD1. The V and J ends lost 3 bases and 7 bases, in that order; junction bases with no gene match: 4. This CDR3 has 14 residues. Germline V CDR1 and CDR2: MGHRA, YSYEKL. The CDR3 loop reads CASSQDRGRLGYTF. The CDR3, as DNA: TGCGCCAGCAGCCAGGACAGGGGGCGGCTTGGCTACACCTTC.

The chain uses TRBV4-3 and TRBJ2-1; 8 bases agree with TRBD2. The junction had 15 bases not matched to a gene; V was cut back by 4 bases and J by 7 bases. CDR3 length: 17 amino acids. The germline gives CDR1 LGHNA, CDR2 YSLEER. CDR3 sequence reads: CASSLSPQRGPSNEQFF. The CDR3 coding sequence is TGCGCCAGCAGCCTCTCCCCCCAGCGGGGGCCCTCTAATGAGCAGTTCTTC.

CDR3 loop: CASSAGQGFEQYF. Written as DNA, the CDR3 is TGTGCCAGCAGCGCGGGACAGGGCTTCGAGCAGTACTTC. The chain uses TRBV5-8 and TRBJ2-7, with 9 nucleotides matching TRBD1. V shed 4 bases and J 6 bases; nucleotides not matched to a gene: 5. Germline CDR1 reads SGHTS; CDR2 reads YDEGEE. The CDR3 totals 13 residues.

This sequence joins TRBV28 and TRBJ1-3, with D uncertain. V was clipped by 2 bases and J by 0 bases, with 8 bases between them. Germline V gives CDR1 MDHEN, CDR2 SYDVKM. The CDR3 has 15 amino acids. DNA of the CDR3: TGTGCCAGCAGTTTAGGACTTATCTCTGGAAACACCATATATTTT. Residues: CASSLGLISGNTIYF.

The J gene is TRBJ2-7, the V gene TRBV18; D perhaps matches TRBD1 (6 bases). Between the trimmed V and J ends, which lost 1 base and 1 base, there was a span of 8 bases. CDR3 length equals 14 residues. Germline V gene data show CDR1 as KGHSH and CDR2 as LQKENI. The CDR3 DNA sequence: TGTGCCAGCTCACCACAGGGGGAATCCTACGAGCAGTACTTC. Translation gives CASSPQGESYEQYF.

In this sample, this clone is large. The chain has TRBV11-2 and TRBJ1-6; D is ambiguous. Trimming took off 0 bases at V and 1 base at J, with 7 bases between the two ends. The CDR3 length is 16 residues. Germline CDR1 is SGHAT and CDR2 is FQNNGV. CDR3 sequence (DNA): TGTGCCAGCAGCTTAGAAGTCAGATCCTATAATTCACCCCTCCACTTT. Protein: CASSLEVRSYNSPLHF.

The rearrangement uses TRBV6-5 and TRBJ2-2, with 8 bases aligning to TRBD1. Germline values: CDR1 MNHEY, CDR2 SVGAGI. The CDR3 is 14 amino acids. V shed 5 bases and J 6 bases; nucleotides not matched to a gene: 5. CDR3 bases: TGTGCCAGCAGTCAGGGGGCGATTGCCGGGGAGCTGTTTTTT. Protein: CASSQGAIAGELFF.

The gene calls are TRBV5-4 and TRBJ2-2; 8 nucleotides line up with TRBD2. The CDR3 spans 17 residues. Germline CDR1 SGHNT, CDR2 YYREEE (reference sequence). The trim removed 3 bases at V and 1 base at J, leaving 8 bases unmatched. CDR3 coding DNA: TGTGCCAGCAGCTCCCCAGCGGGAGCTGAGAACACCGGGGAGCTGTTTTTT. As protein: CASSSPAGAENTGELFF.

V gene TRBV5-1 combines with J gene TRBJ2-3; D may be TRBD2 (5 bases). Germline loops: CDR1 SGHRS, CDR2 YFSETQ. V was clipped by 4 bases and J by 0 bases, with 12 bases between them. The CDR3 has 15 residues. CDR3 nucleotides: TGCGCCAGCAGCGTGGGCCGCGGGAGCACAGATACGCAGTATTTT. Protein product: CASSVGRGSTDTQYF.

The genes are TRBV28 and TRBJ1-2, with unresolved D. V gave up 2 bases and J gave up 2 bases, with 9 bases separating them. The CDR3 runs 14 residues. Germline V CDR1 and CDR2: MDHEN, SYDVKM. The CDR3 DNA reads TGTGCCAGCAGTTTAGGGAGGGAGAACTATGGCTACACCTTC. As protein: CASSLGRENYGYTF.

The chain links TRBV11-2 to TRBJ2-7; no firm D call. The CDR3 is 13 amino acids. The germline V and J ends were trimmed by 5 bases and 0 bases, with 8 bases remaining between them. Germline V CDR1 and CDR2: SGHAT, FQNNGV. The CDR3 sequence: CASSPLSSYEQYF. The CDR3 nucleotides read TGTGCCAGCAGCCCCCTCAGCTCCTACGAGCAGTACTTC. The variable domain in full, with the rest retrieved from reference TRBV11-2 and TRBJ2-7, is EAGVAQSPRYKIIEKRQSVAFWCNPISGHATLYWYQQILGQGPKLLIQFQNNGVVDDSQLPKDRFSAERLKGVDSTLKIQPAKLEDSAVYLCASSPLSSYEQYFGPGTRLTVT.

The V and J genes are TRBV5-4 and TRBJ2-7; 8 positions match TRBD1. Per germline, CDR1 SGHNT and CDR2 YYREEE (reference sequence). This CDR3 is 14 amino acids long. Unmatched junction bases numbered 3, after V lost 2 bases and J lost 2 bases. The CDR3 bases are TGTGCCAGCAGCTTCGACAGGGGACCCTACGAGCAGTACTTC. This codes for CASSFDRGPYEQYF. Drawing the rest from reference TRBV5-4 and TRBJ2-7, the complete variable domain is ETGVTQSPTHLIKTRGQQVTLRCSSQSGHNTVSWYQQALGQGPQFIFQYYREEENGRGNFPPRFSGLQFPNYSSELNVNALELDDSALYLCASSFDRGPYEQYFGPGTRLTVT.

The V call is TRBV10-3, the J call TRBJ2-7, with D possibly called TRBD1 or TRBD2 (5 bases each). In germline, CDR1 is ENHRY, CDR2 SYGVKD. V was cut by 10 bases and J by 3 bases, with 16 bases left in between. The CDR3 extends over 13 amino acids. CDR3 bases: TGTGCCACCGATCCCGGGACGAACTACGAGCAGTACTTC. Residues: CATDPGTNYEQYF.

The CDR3 nucleotides read TGTGCCAGCAGTGAAAACGGCAGGGGGCAATTAAACTATGGCTACACCTTC. Protein product: CASSENGRGQLNYGYTF. The chain links TRBV6-1 to TRBJ1-2, with 8 bases that match TRBD1. This CDR3 comprises 17 residues. The V gene end was trimmed by 2 bases and the J gene end by 2 bases; junction bases not matched to a gene: 10. In germline, CDR1 is MNHNS, CDR2 SASEGT.

The chain combines TRBV5-1 with TRBJ2-7, with TRBD1 matching 8 bases. Germline CDR1 reads SGHRS; CDR2 reads YFSETQ. With 5 bases clipped from V and 4 bases from J, the junction kept 11 bases outside the gene matches. This CDR3 has 15 residues. The CDR3 here is CASSRPDRGLYEQYF. The DNA of the CDR3 is TGCGCCAGCAGTAGGCCAGACAGGGGTCTTTACGAGCAGTACTTC.

The rearrangement joins TRBV2 to TRBJ2-5; 13 positions agree with TRBD2. CDR3 length equals 16 residues. Germline CDR1 SNHLY, CDR2 FYNNEI. Trimming took 6 bases from V and 3 from J; bases not matched to a gene: 7. The CDR3 coding sequence is TGTGCCAGCAGAGAGAGGACTAGCGGGGGCAAAGAGACCCAGTACTTC. Protein: CASRERTSGGKETQYF.

The J gene is TRBJ2-5, the V gene TRBV5-5; the D gene could be TRBD1 or TRBD2 (5 bases each). The length of the CDR3 is 13 residues. Trimming took 3 bases from V and 5 from J, leaving 11 bases between them. Germline lookup yields CDR1 SGHKS and CDR2 YYEKEE (reference sequence). The CDR3 region is CASSSGPRETQYF. The CDR3 DNA reads as TGTGCCAGCAGCTCGGGACCCCGGGAGACCCAGTACTTC.

This chain uses TRBV6-1 with TRBJ2-2; TRBD1 agrees at 8 bases. Germline CDR1 and CDR2: MNHNS and SASEGT. The V and J ends lost 11 bases and 4 bases, in that order; junction bases with no gene match: 9. The CDR3 is 14 amino acids. The CDR3 loop is CAAGGTGGTGELFF. The CDR3 DNA reads TGTGCCGCAGGGGGCACAGGGGGCACCGGGGAGCTGTTTTTT.

This chain connects TRBV9 to TRBJ2-3; a possible D gene is TRBD2 (6 bases). CDR1 is SGDLS and CDR2 is YYNGEE in the germline V gene. The CDR3 covers 13 residues. Trimming pared 7 bases from V and 2 bases from J, leaving 11 bases between. CDR3 sequence reads: CASQRTITDTQYF. CDR3 bases: TGTGCCAGCCAACGGACTATCACAGATACGCAGTATTTT. The full variable domain, rest sourced from reference TRBV9 and TRBJ2-3, is DSGVTQTPKHLITATGQRVTLRCSPRSGDLSVYWYQQSLDQGLQFLIQYYNGEERAKGNILERFSAQQFPDLHSELNLSSLELGDSALYFCASQRTITDTQYFGPGTRLTVL.

This chain joins TRBV28 and TRBJ2-5; D is uncertain. Germline CDR1 MDHEN, CDR2 SYDVKM. This CDR3 has 14 residues. Trimming cost V 3 bases and J 3 bases, with 11 bases left between them. This chain's CDR3 is CASSFPQNEETQYF. CDR3 nucleotide sequence: TGTGCCAGCAGTTTCCCACAGAACGAAGAGACCCAGTACTTC.

This clone was counted once. The chain carries TRBV7-2 and TRBJ2-2, with a tentative D call TRBD1 (5 bases). V lost 6 bases to trimming and J lost 6 bases, with 8 bases between them. The CDR3 is made up of 12 amino acids. Germline CDR1 and CDR2: SGHTA and FQGNSA. CDR3 nucleotide sequence: TGTGCCAGCAGACCGACAGCCGGGGAGCTGTTTTTT. It translates to CASRPTAGELFF.

This rearrangement joins TRBV11-2 to TRBJ2-5; D is perhaps TRBD1 or TRBD2 (6 bases each). The CDR3 is 14 amino acids. V lost 3 bases, J lost 5 bases, and 13 bases lay in between. Per the germline V gene, CDR1 is SGHAT and CDR2 is FQNNGV. CDR3 residues: CASSFGGRGETQYF. The CDR3 DNA is TGTGCCAGCAGCTTTGGGGGCCGGGGGGAGACCCAGTACTTC.

The rearrangement joins TRBV2 to TRBJ1-5; 7 bases align to TRBD1. This CDR3 has 17 residues. The V and J ends lost 3 bases and 4 bases, in that order; junction bases with no gene match: 12. Germline V CDR1 and CDR2: SNHLY, FYNNEI. In nucleotides, the CDR3 is TGTGCCAGCAGTGAGATCCCGGGACAGATAGTTAATCAGCCCCAGCATTTT. It is translated as CASSEIPGQIVNQPQHF.